This TCR beta chain comes out of a study of cytomegalovirus exposure and HLA in healthy donors. This CDR3 contains 11 residues. V lost 8 bases to trimming and J lost 3 bases, with 8 bases between them. Germline CDR1 is WSHSY and CDR2 is SAAADI. PCR was performed using 60 Vbeta and 13 Jbeta primers. Produced via immunoSEQ multiplex PCR; TCRdb's table is partial and in-frame only. The repertoire consists of about 180,000 clones, with less than 90% occurring once and the leading ten covering about 1.4%. Sequencing input: PBMCs. The rearrangement uses TRBV10-2 and TRBJ2-7; D not certain. This receptor was obtained from a girl aged 10 to 17 in good health and CMV-seropositive. The CDR3 sequence is CASASIYEQYF. CDR3 sequence (DNA): TGCGCCAGCGCAAGCATCTACGAGCAGTACTTC.